This T cell receptor beta chain was identified during a study of blood T cells in healthy people across ages. There are a few counts of this clonotype. This CDR3 has 16 amino acids. V lost 6 bases and J lost 4, with 20 bases in between. Germline V gene data show CDR1 as ENHRY and CDR2 as SYGVKD. With a J-beta primer mix and a sample-barcoded 5' primer, a second PCR ran roughly 7 to 11 cycles. TCRdb fed the 5' RACE reads into MiXCR, producing one record per CDR3 protein. The profile covers nearly 800,000 distinct CDR3 sequences, with just under 25% appearing a single time and 3.7% taken by the ten largest. These data were likewise used in another study, on T cells of mothers and their children.

The TCR was taken from a boy aged 10-17 years in good health. What was sequenced was blood. The chain couples TRBV10-3 to TRBJ2-3, with a possible D match to TRBD2 (6 bases). The CDR3 here is CAIRGPPHGSSDTQYF. The CDR3 nucleotides read TGTGCCATCAGGGGCCCCCCCCACGGGAGTTCAGATACGCAGTATTTT.